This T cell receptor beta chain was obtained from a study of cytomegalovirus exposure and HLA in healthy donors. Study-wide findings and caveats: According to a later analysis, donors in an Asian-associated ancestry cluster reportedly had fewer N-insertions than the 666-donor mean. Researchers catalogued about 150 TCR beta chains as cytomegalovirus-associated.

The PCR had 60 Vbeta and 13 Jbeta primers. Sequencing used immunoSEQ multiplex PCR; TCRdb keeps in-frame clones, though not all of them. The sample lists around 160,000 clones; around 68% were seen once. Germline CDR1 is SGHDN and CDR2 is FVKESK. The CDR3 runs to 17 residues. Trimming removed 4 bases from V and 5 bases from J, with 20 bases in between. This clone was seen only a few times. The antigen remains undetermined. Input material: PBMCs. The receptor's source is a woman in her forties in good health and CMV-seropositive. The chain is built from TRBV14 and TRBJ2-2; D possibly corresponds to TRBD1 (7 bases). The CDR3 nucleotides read TGTGCCAGCAGCCCCCGAGAGGAGGGGGCGTGGACCGGGGAGCTGTTTTTT. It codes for CASSPREEGAWTGELFF.